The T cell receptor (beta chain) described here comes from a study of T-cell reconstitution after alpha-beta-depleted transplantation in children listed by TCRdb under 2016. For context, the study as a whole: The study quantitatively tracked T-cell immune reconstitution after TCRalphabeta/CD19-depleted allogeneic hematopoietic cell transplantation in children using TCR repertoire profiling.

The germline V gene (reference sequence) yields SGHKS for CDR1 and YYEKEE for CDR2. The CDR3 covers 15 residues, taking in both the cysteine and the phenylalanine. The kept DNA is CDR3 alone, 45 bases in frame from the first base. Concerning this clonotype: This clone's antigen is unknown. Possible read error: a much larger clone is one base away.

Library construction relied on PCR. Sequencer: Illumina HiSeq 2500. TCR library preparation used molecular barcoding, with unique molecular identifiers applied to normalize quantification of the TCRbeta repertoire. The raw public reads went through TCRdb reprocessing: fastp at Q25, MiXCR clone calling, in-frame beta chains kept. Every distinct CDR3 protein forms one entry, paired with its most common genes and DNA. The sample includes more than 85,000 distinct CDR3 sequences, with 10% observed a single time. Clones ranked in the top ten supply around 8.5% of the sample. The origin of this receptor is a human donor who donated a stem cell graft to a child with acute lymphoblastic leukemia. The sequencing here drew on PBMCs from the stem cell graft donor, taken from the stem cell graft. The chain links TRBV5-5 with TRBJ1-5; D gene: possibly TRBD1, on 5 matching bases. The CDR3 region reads CASIPGLMSNQLQHF. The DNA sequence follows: TGTGCCAGCATCCCGGGACTTATGAGCAATCAGCTCCAGCATTTT.